The present entry profiles one T cell receptor beta chain with its context. What it binds is unknown. Primers: 60 Vbeta forward and 13 Jbeta reverse. Assay used: immunoSEQ multiplex PCR; TCRdb lists only in-frame clones, some missing. This sample's table has under 100,000 clones. This sample is part of a study of cytomegalovirus exposure and HLA in healthy donors. On the study more broadly: Early released data comprised tens of millions of unique TCRs from HLA-typed donors. Notes on the study in general: Associated with cytomegalovirus, according to the listing, were 150 to 200 TCR beta chains.

With 5 bases clipped from V and 8 bases from J, the junction kept 10 bases outside the gene matches. The CDR3 covers 17 residues. Germline V gene data show CDR1 as KGHSH and CDR2 as LQKENI. The sequence derives from a young woman in good health and CMV-seronegative. The sequenced sample was PBMCs. This chain connects TRBV18 to TRBJ2-1; 15 positions match TRBD2. The CDR3 is CASSTRTSGGAGYEQFF. As DNA, the CDR3 is TGTGCCAGCTCAACCCGGACTAGCGGGGGGGCGGGCTATGAGCAGTTCTTC.